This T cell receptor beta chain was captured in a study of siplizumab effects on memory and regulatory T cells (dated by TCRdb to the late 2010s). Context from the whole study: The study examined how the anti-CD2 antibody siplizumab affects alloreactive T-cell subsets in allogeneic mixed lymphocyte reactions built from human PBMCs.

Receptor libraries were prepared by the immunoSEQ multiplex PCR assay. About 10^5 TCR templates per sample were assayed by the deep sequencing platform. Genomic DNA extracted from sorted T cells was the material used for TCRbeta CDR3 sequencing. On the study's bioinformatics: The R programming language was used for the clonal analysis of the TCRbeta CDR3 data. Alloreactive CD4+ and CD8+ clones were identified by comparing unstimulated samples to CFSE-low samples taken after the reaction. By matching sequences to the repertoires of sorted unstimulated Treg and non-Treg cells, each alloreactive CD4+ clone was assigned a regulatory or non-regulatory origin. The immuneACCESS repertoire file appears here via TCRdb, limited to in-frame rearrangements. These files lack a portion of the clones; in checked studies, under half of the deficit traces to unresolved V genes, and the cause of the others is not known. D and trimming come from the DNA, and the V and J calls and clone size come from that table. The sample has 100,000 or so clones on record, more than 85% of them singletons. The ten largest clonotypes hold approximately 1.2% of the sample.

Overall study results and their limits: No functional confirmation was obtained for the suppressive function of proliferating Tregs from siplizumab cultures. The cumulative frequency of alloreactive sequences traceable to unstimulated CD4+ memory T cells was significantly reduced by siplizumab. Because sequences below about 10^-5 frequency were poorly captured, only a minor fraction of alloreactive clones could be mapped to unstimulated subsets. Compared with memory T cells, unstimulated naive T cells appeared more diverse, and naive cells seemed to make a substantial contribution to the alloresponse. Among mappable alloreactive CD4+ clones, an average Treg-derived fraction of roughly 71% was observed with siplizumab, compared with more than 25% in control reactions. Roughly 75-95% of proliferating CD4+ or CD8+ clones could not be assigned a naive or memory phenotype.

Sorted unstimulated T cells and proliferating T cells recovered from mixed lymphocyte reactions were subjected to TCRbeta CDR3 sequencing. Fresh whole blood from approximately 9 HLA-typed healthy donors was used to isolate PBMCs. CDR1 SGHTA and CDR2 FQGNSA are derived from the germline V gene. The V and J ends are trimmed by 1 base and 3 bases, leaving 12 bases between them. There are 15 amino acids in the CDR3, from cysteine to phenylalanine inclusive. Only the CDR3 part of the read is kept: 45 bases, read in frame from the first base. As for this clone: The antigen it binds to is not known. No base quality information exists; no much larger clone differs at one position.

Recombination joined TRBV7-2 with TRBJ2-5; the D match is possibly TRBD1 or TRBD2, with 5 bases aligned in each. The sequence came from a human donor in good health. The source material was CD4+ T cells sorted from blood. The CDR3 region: CASSLGGTYKETQYF. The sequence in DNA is TGTGCCAGCAGCTTAGGGGGGACCTACAAAGAGACCCAGTACTTC. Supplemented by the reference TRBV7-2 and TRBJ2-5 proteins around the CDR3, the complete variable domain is GAGVSQSPSNKVTEKGKDVELRCDPISGHTALYWYRQSLGQGLEFLIYFQGNSAPDKSGLPSDRFSAERTGGSVSTLTIQRTQQEDSAVYLCASSLGGTYKETQYFGPGTRLLVL.